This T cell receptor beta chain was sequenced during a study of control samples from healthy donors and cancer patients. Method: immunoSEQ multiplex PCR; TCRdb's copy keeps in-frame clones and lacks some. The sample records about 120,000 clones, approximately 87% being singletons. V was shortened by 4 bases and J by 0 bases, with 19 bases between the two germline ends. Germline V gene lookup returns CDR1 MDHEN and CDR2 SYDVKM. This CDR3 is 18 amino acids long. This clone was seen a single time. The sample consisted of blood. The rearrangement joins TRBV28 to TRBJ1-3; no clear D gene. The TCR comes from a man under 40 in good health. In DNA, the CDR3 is TGTGCCAGCAGTTCACTTGGGTCCTCCTCTTTCTCTGGAAACACCATATATTTT. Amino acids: CASSSLGSSSFSGNTIYF.